Below are 30 T cell receptor beta chains sequenced from a single sample in a study of beta chain features in type 1 diabetes. General study findings and limits: Type 1 diabetes patients had moderately but significantly shorter TCRB CDR3s in all four CD4+ subsets.

Antigens of these TCRs are unknown. The study reverse transcribed the entire isolated RNA, so it sequenced expressed TCRB transcripts. TCRdb's table, derived via immunoSEQ multiplex PCR, lists solely in-frame clones and lacks some. Among around 690,000 clones, around 11% were seen once, and the ten largest hold around 0.12%. Sequenced material: naive CD4+ T cells from blood. These receptors all come from a young man with type 1 diabetes.

The chain has TRBV5-1 and TRBJ2-3; 8 positions match TRBD1. The CDR3 spans 13 residues. The V gene end was trimmed by 3 bases and the J gene end by 4 bases; junction bases not matched to a gene: 1. Germline assignment: CDR1 SGHRS and CDR2 YFSETQ. The CDR3 region has the DNA TGCGCCAGCAGCTGGACAGGGTCAGATACGCAGTATTTT. Amino acids: CASSWTGSDTQYF. Full variable domain (outside the CDR3, taken from reference TRBV5-1 and TRBJ2-3): KAGVTQTPRYLIKTRGQQVTLSCSPISGHRSVSWYQQTPGQGLQFLFEYFSETQRNKGNFPGRFSGRQFSNSRSEMNVSTLELGDSALYLCASSWTGSDTQYFGPGTRLTVL.

J is TRBJ2-3 and V is TRBV5-1; no firm D call. Germline V gene sequence: CDR1 SGHRS, CDR2 YFSETQ. This CDR3 is built from 13 residues. The ends were cut back, 0 bases at V and 4 bases at J, with 6 bases in the middle. This CDR3 reads CASSLATADTQYF. Here the CDR3 DNA reads TGCGCCAGCAGCTTGGCGACCGCAGATACGCAGTATTTT. Combining the CDR3 with reference TRBV5-1 and TRBJ2-3 gives the whole variable domain KAGVTQTPRYLIKTRGQQVTLSCSPISGHRSVSWYQQTPGQGLQFLFEYFSETQRNKGNFPGRFSGRQFSNSRSEMNVSTLELGDSALYLCASSLATADTQYFGPGTRLTVL.

This clone was counted a few times. This chain links TRBV6-1 with TRBJ1-2; D gene uncertain. Trimming left V 7 bases short and J 2 bases short, with 8 bases between. Germline CDR1 reads MNHNS; CDR2 reads SASEGT. This CDR3 region has 12 residues. The CDR3 protein is CASTRQNYGYTF. The CDR3 DNA reads TGTGCCAGCACGCGGCAGAACTATGGCTACACCTTC.

The rearrangement links TRBV14 to TRBJ2-7, with D perhaps matching TRBD1 or TRBD2 (5 bases each). This CDR3 has 16 residues. Germline V CDR1 and CDR2: SGHDN, FVKESK. The V end lost 0 bases, the J end lost 1 base, and 13 bases lay between the germline ends. CDR3 residues: CASSQEGAGSSYEQYF. CDR3 nucleotides: TGTGCCAGCAGCCAAGAAGGGGCAGGGAGTTCCTACGAGCAGTACTTC.

This clone was seen only a few times. The gene calls are TRBV5-4 and TRBJ2-7, with unresolved D. V was cut by 0 bases and J by 0 bases, with 10 bases left in between. The CDR3 length is 15 residues. CDR1 and CDR2 (germline): SGHNT, YYREEE (reference sequence). As DNA, the CDR3 is TGTGCCAGCAGCTTGGGCCCGGCAAGCTCCTACGAGCAGTACTTC. Its translation is CASSLGPASSYEQYF.

This clone was picked up a small number of times. The chain has TRBV1 and TRBJ1-5. TRBV1 is a pseudogene. The CDR3 covers 15 residues. CDR3 DNA sequence: TGCACCAGCAGCCCCTCTCCCCGGGCGAATCAGCCCCAGCATTTT. Protein: CTSSPSPRANQPQHF.

The CDR3 spells CASSFGQGDGYTF. Here the CDR3 DNA reads TGTGCCAGCAGTTTCGGACAGGGGGATGGCTACACCTTC. The rearrangement links TRBV6-1 to TRBJ1-2; 10 nucleotides match TRBD1. V shed 5 bases and J 6 bases; nucleotides not matched to a gene: 3. The CDR3 length is 13 residues. The germline V gene encodes CDR1 MNHNS and CDR2 SASEGT.

This clone was seen a handful of times. V and J are TRBV9 and TRBJ2-2, with TRBD2 matching 11 bases. J was trimmed by 0 bases and V by 1 base; bases with no gene match: 14. The CDR3 totals 21 residues. In germline, CDR1 is SGDLS, CDR2 YYNGEE. The chain's CDR3 is CASSVPPSGTSGFANTGELFF. In nucleotides, the CDR3 is TGTGCCAGCAGCGTACCTCCCTCCGGGACTAGCGGATTTGCGAACACCGGGGAGCTGTTTTTT.

This clone has a handful of counts. The CDR3 is CASSLEAWTEAFF. In DNA form, the CDR3 reads TGCGCCAGCAGCTTAGAGGCTTGGACTGAAGCTTTCTTT. V is TRBV5-1 and J is TRBJ1-1; D call uncertain. Germline V gene lookup returns CDR1 SGHRS and CDR2 YFSETQ. This CDR3 spans 13 amino acids. V shed 2 bases and J shed 5 bases, with 10 bases lying between them.

A few counts support this clone. This sequence joins TRBV4-2 and TRBJ2-3; 7 nucleotides line up with TRBD2. The trim removed 4 bases at V and 0 bases at J, leaving 10 bases unmatched. The CDR3 is made up of 17 amino acids. Looked up from germline, CDR1 is LGHNA and CDR2 is YNFKEQ. The CDR3 DNA sequence: TGTGCCAGCAGCCGTGGAAGAGACGGGGGGAGCACAGATACGCAGTATTTT. Protein: CASSRGRDGGSTDTQYF.

Turning to this clone: A read error may explain this, as a much larger clone is one base away. Other nucleotide sequences in the sample specify the same CDR3. This rearrangement joins TRBV6-6 to TRBJ2-7, with no clear D. Germline CDR1 and CDR2: MNHNY and SVGAGI (reference sequence). V lost 4 bases, J lost 3 bases, and 4 bases lay in between. The CDR3 is 11 amino acids. The CDR3 protein is CASSSYYEQYF. The CDR3 coding sequence is TGTGCCAGCAGTTCGTACTACGAGCAGTACTTC.

This sequence joins TRBV7-2 and TRBJ2-5, with TRBD2 identical over 8 bases. This CDR3 is 15 amino acids long. Trimming removed 4 bases from V and 6 bases from J; junction bases left unmatched: 10. In germline, CDR1 is SGHTA, CDR2 FQGNSA. Here the CDR3 DNA reads TGTGCCAGCAGCTCCCCTGGGGTAGCGGGACAGACCCAGTACTTC. Its translation is CASSSPGVAGQTQYF.

This clone was counted between two and nine times. The V and J genes are TRBV7-2 and TRBJ2-5; 10 positions agree with TRBD2. CDR3 length: 15 amino acids. V shed 6 bases and J 5 bases; nucleotides not matched to a gene: 9. The germline gives CDR1 SGHTA, CDR2 FQGNSA. DNA of the CDR3: TGTGCCAGCAGTTCGAACGGACTAGCGGTTGAGACCCAGTACTTC. The encoded protein is CASSSNGLAVETQYF.

The chain has TRBV25-1 and TRBJ1-2; D ambiguous. Between the trimmed V and J ends, which lost 5 bases and 3 bases, there was a span of 10 bases. Germline-derived CDR1 and CDR2 are MGHDK and SYGVNS. This CDR3 spans 13 amino acids. CDR3 DNA sequence: TGTGCCAGCAGTAAAATTGGGGACTATGGCTACACCTTC. This encodes CASSKIGDYGYTF.

The chain joins TRBV2 to TRBJ2-1, with 9 nucleotides matching TRBD2. Germline V lookup: CDR1 SNHLY, CDR2 FYNNEI. V shed 5 bases and J 9 bases; nucleotides not matched to a gene: 11. This CDR3 comprises 15 residues. The CDR3 region is CASSTLAGRRGEQFF. CDR3 DNA: TGTGCCAGCAGTACCCTAGCGGGGCGGCGAGGTGAGCAGTTCTTC. Drawing the rest from reference TRBV2 and TRBJ2-1, the complete variable domain is EPEVTQTPSHQVTQMGQEVILRCVPISNHLYFYWYRQILGQKVEFLVSFYNNEISEKSEIFDDQFSVERPDGSNFTLKIRSTKLEDSAMYFCASSTLAGRRGEQFFGPGTRLTVL.

This clone showed up just a few times. The rearrangement uses TRBV5-6 and TRBJ1-6, with 9 bases identical to TRBD1. This CDR3 contains 18 residues. V lost 2 bases to trimming and J lost 6 bases; unmatched junction nucleotides: 12. The germline CDR1 and CDR2 sequences are SGHDT and YYEEEE. Here the CDR3 DNA reads TGTGCCAGCAGCTTTGCCGCTGCCCGGGACAGGGTTAATTCACCCCTCCACTTT. Encoded protein: CASSFAAARDRVNSPLHF.

The V call is TRBV9, the J call TRBJ1-4; D unclear. The V end lost 3 bases, the J end lost 0 bases, and 9 bases lay between the germline ends. This CDR3 region has 15 residues. Germline V gene sequence: CDR1 SGDLS, CDR2 YYNGEE. This CDR3 is CASSDEAATNEKLFF. CDR3 sequence (DNA): TGTGCCAGCAGCGACGAAGCTGCAACTAATGAAAAACTGTTTTTT.

This clone has a handful of counts. Other DNA sequences from this sample encode an identical CDR3 as well. The chain joins TRBV2 to TRBJ2-1; 9 bases match TRBD1. Trimming took 8 bases from V and 2 from J; bases not matched to a gene: 4. CDR1 and CDR2 (germline): SNHLY, FYNNEI. CDR3 length: 14 amino acids. CDR3 protein: CASSGQGAYNEQFF. CDR3 nucleotide sequence: TGTGCCAGCTCGGGACAGGGAGCCTACAATGAGCAGTTCTTC.

J is TRBJ2-6 and V is TRBV19; D perhaps matches TRBD2 (6 bases). CDR3 length: 15 amino acids. Trimming removed 7 bases at V and 2 bases at J, with 12 bases between. Germline CDR1 and CDR2: LNHDA and SQIVND (reference sequence). CDR3 residues: CASTGLATGANVLTF. CDR3 coding DNA: TGTGCCAGTACCGGCCTAGCGACTGGGGCCAACGTCCTGACTTTC.

This clone was detected a few times. CDR3 region: CASSRAGTANTGELFF. The CDR3 coding sequence is TGTGCCAGCAGTAGAGCCGGGACAGCGAACACCGGGGAGCTGTTTTTT. This chain connects TRBV28 to TRBJ2-2, with 7 bases identical to TRBD1. The CDR3 is made up of 16 amino acids. Germline V gene sequence: CDR1 MDHEN, CDR2 SYDVKM. V shed 5 bases, J shed 0 bases, and the junction held 6 bases outside the gene matches.

This clone was seen only a few times. The V and J genes are TRBV15 and TRBJ1-5; D ambiguous. Trimming took off 0 bases at V and 0 bases at J, with 15 bases between the two ends. The CDR3 has 18 amino acids. Germline CDR1 reads LNHNV; CDR2 reads YYDKDF (reference sequence). The DNA of the CDR3 is TGTGCCACCAGCAGAGAATCGCTGCAGATCTATAGCAATCAGCCCCAGCATTTT. This gives the protein CATSRESLQIYSNQPQHF.

The chain has TRBV7-9 and TRBJ1-2; the D gene is possibly TRBD1 (5 bases). Germline V gives CDR1 SEHNR, CDR2 FQNEAQ (reference sequence). V was shortened by 0 bases and J by 2 bases, with 10 bases between the two germline ends. The CDR3 totals 15 residues. CDR3 region: CASSLAGAGNYGYTF. The CDR3 DNA is TGTGCCAGCAGCTTAGCAGGGGCGGGAAACTATGGCTACACCTTC.

This clone was detected a few times. V gene TRBV7-8 combines with J gene TRBJ1-1, with 7 bases that match TRBD1. Per germline, CDR1 SGHVS and CDR2 FQNEAQ. The J segment lost 1 base and the V segment lost 5 bases, leaving 1 base of the junction unmatched. The CDR3 spans 13 residues. The CDR3 protein is CASSRDRNTEAFF. DNA for the CDR3: TGTGCCAGCAGCCGGGACAGGAACACTGAAGCTTTCTTT.

J is TRBJ2-2 and V is TRBV5-4; 8 nucleotides agree with TRBD1. Losses at the gene ends were 4 bases for V and 5 bases for J; bases not matched to a gene: 10. CDR1 and CDR2 from the germline V gene are SGHNT and YYREEE (reference sequence). CDR3 length: 16 amino acids. This CDR3 reads CASSIDRGYGTGELFF. CDR3 nucleotides: TGTGCCAGCAGCATAGACAGGGGATATGGGACCGGGGAGCTGTTTTTT. Together with reference TRBV5-4 and TRBJ2-2, the CDR3 gives the full variable domain: ETGVTQSPTHLIKTRGQQVTLRCSSQSGHNTVSWYQQALGQGPQFIFQYYREEENGRGNFPPRFSGLQFPNYSSELNVNALELDDSALYLCASSIDRGYGTGELFFGEGSRLTVL.

This clone showed up just a few times. This chain uses TRBV4-2 with TRBJ1-6; weak D call: TRBD1 (5 bases). This CDR3 is built from 13 residues. CDR1 is LGHNA, CDR2 YNFKEQ, per germline. The ends were cut back, 8 bases at V and 5 bases at J, with 10 bases in the middle. In nucleotides, the CDR3 is TGTGCCAGCCGGGGGTTTGATAATTCACCCCTCCACTTT. Translating it yields CASRGFDNSPLHF.

This clone was seen a handful of times. This sequence joins TRBV5-1 and TRBJ2-1, with no clear D. The CDR3 has 16 amino acids. CDR1 is SGHRS and CDR2 is YFSETQ in the germline V gene. Trimming took 3 bases from V and 1 from J, leaving 14 bases between them. The CDR3, as DNA: TGCGCCAGCAGCTCCAAGATCTACGGATCCTACAATGAGCAGTTCTTC. Its protein is CASSSKIYGSYNEQFF.

In its sample, this clone was seen a few times. The sample has other DNA sequences that encode this CDR3 too. CDR3 protein: CSVEGGSQGDTEAFF. CDR3 in DNA: TGCAGCGTTGAAGGTGGGTCCCAGGGTGACACTGAAGCTTTCTTT. The chain is built from TRBV29-1 and TRBJ1-1; D may be TRBD1 (5 bases). CDR1 is SQVTM and CDR2 is ANQGSEA in the germline V gene. Trimming took off 1 base at V and 3 bases at J, with 15 bases between the two ends. The CDR3 extends over 15 amino acids.

The V gene is TRBV5-1, the J gene TRBJ1-3; D is undetermined. Germline values: CDR1 SGHRS, CDR2 YFSETQ. The V and J ends lost 2 bases and 0 bases respectively, with 15 bases between them. The CDR3 runs 17 residues. CDR3 coding DNA: TGCGCCAGCAGCTTAGGACTCGGACTGTTCTCTGGAAACACCATATATTTT. It translates to CASSLGLGLFSGNTIYF.

The chain joins TRBV11-3 to TRBJ2-7, with a possible D match to TRBD2 (6 bases). The germline gives CDR1 SGHNT, CDR2 YENEEA. The CDR3 runs to 13 residues. V was shortened by 6 bases and J by 1 base, with 10 bases between the two germline ends. This CDR3 is CASSPGTSYEQYF. The CDR3 DNA reads TGTGCCAGCAGTCCCGGGACTTCCTACGAGCAGTACTTC.

This clone was picked up a small number of times. The chain employs TRBV5-4 and TRBJ2-7, with D tentatively TRBD1 or TRBD2 (5 bases each). The V gene lost 4 bases and the J gene lost 1 base, with 15 bases spanning the gap. CDR1 is SGHNT, CDR2 YYREEE, per germline (reference sequence). The CDR3 is 15 amino acids. The CDR3 sequence: CASSPGTDLSYEQYF. As DNA, the CDR3 is TGTGCCAGCAGCCCGGGGACGGACCTTTCCTACGAGCAGTACTTC.